The rows below give T cell receptor beta chains drawn from one sample of a study of beta chain features in type 1 diabetes. Sequenced by immunoSEQ multiplex PCR; TCRdb stores in-frame clones only, minus some. The sample lists 140,000 to 150,000 clones; roughly 53% were seen once. The sample consisted of Tregs from blood. These receptors were collected from a man aged 18 to 29 in good health. Each CDR3 is given with its conserved first and last residue. D genes are given only for firm matches. The size of a clone is reported for some rows only, either as once, few or many, or as a class for expanded clones.

cdr3_aa d_call v_call clone_size
CASSLESRGGKLFF - TRBV7-2 few
CATSQGSPSNEQFF - TRBV2 -
CASSPRAGDGTQYF - TRBV18 -
CASSLVRNTEAFF - TRBV5-8 -
CAWSGGGRSYNEQFF - TRBV30 -
CSVEGAASGKNNEQFF TRBD2 TRBV29-1 -
CASGTSYNEQFF TRBD2 TRBV5-1 -
CASSRGLTGELFF - TRBV6-5 -
CASSFSDRGLATEAFF TRBD1 TRBV5-6 -
CASSLAGLGNTIYF - TRBV5-4 -
CASSLIGVMDYEQYF - TRBV28 -
CASRLTGGGYTF TRBD1 TRBV28 -
CAITGQITGELFF - TRBV10-3 -
CASSSRERSSYNEQFF - TRBV7-3 few
CATFGGNSYEQYF - TRBV2 few
CATSRVGTGGADGYTF TRBD1 TRBV15 -
CASSDQRTSESYEQYF TRBD2 TRBV9 few
CASSQGDQETQYF TRBD1 TRBV5-6 -
CAITRLAGGRYNEQFF TRBD2 TRBV10-3 -
CASSVDRATEAFF TRBD1 TRBV19 -
CASSPQRNYGYTF - TRBV5-4 -
CASRRDRGRTDTQYF TRBD1 TRBV6-5 -
CASSSQTVNTEAFF - TRBV7-9 few
CASSLYRGEAFF TRBD1 TRBV7-2 -
CASRLTRRDTEAFF - TRBV6-1 -
CASSLGQGGYGYTF TRBD1 TRBV5-1 once
CASSRYRVTEAFF - TRBV6-6 few
CAWSRRTGGAQPQHF TRBD1 TRBV30 few
CASTEGNPQYF - TRBV6-1 -
CASSRQGTAEAFF TRBD1 TRBV5-1 few
CASSPVAGTGELFF - TRBV7-3 -
CASAKSSTQVNTEAFF - TRBV4-1 -
CASSRRQILTDTQYF - TRBV5-4 -
CASSPQRVPTDTQYF - TRBV18 -
CASSTNYGYTF - TRBV9 once
CASSPRGIHGYTF - TRBV18 few
CASSRRRGGGSPLHF - TRBV4-3 -
CAISFRQGVSSSGGYTF TRBD1 TRBV10-3 once
CASPAPYKGQAYGYTF TRBD1 TRBV2 few
CASSSGQNFNQPQHF - TRBV7-2 -
CASSLKITGVGSYEQYF TRBD1 TRBV7-2 few
CASSVAPGTQLAKNIQYF - TRBV9 few